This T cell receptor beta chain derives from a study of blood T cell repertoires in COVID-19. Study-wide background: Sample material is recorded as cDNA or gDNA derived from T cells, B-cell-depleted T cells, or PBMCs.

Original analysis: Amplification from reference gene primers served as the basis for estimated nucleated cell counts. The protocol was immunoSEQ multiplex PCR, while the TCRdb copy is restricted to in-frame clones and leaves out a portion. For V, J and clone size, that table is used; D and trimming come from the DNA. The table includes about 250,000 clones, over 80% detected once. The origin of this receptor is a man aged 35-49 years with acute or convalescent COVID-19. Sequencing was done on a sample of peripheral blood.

CDR3 residues: CASSESYRGQPQHF. The CDR3 DNA reads TGTGCCAGCAGTGAATCGTACAGGGGGCAGCCCCAGCATTTT. The rearrangement links TRBV6-1 to TRBJ1-5; 8 positions agree with TRBD1. The CDR3 runs to 14 residues. Germline CDR1 and CDR2: MNHNS and SASEGT. V shed 2 bases and J 7 bases; nucleotides not matched to a gene: 4.